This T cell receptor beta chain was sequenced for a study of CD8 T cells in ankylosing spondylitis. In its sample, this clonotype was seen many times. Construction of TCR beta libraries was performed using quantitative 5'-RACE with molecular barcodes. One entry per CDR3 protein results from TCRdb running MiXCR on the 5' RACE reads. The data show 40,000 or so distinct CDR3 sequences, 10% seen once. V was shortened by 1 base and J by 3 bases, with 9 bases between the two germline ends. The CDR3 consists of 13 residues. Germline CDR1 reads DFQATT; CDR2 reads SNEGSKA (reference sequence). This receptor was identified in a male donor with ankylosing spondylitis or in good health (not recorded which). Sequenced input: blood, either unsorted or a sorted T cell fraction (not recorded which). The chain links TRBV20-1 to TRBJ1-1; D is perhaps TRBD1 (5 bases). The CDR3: CSARGRGDTEAFF. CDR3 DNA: TGCAGTGCTAGAGGTCGGGGGGACACTGAAGCTTTCTTT.